This T cell receptor (beta chain) emerged from a study of blood T cell repertoires in COVID-19. Study-level information: Sample material is recorded as cDNA or gDNA derived from T cells, B-cell-depleted T cells, or PBMCs.

This table comes from immunoSEQ multiplex PCR, and its TCRdb copy is limited to in-frame clones, with some not included. The table includes about 100,000 clones, roughly 88% detected once. This sequence originates from a man between 18 and 29 years old with COVID-19, enrolled during active disease. The sample consisted of peripheral blood.

The CDR3 here is CASSENRRRETQYF. CDR3 DNA sequence: TGTGCCAGCAGTGAAAACAGGCGTCGAGAGACCCAGTACTTC. The chain is built from TRBV2 and TRBJ2-5; perhaps TRBD1 as D (5 bases). V lost 2 bases and J 4 bases, leaving 11 bases between the germline ends. The CDR3 length is 14 residues. In germline, CDR1 is SNHLY, CDR2 FYNNEI.